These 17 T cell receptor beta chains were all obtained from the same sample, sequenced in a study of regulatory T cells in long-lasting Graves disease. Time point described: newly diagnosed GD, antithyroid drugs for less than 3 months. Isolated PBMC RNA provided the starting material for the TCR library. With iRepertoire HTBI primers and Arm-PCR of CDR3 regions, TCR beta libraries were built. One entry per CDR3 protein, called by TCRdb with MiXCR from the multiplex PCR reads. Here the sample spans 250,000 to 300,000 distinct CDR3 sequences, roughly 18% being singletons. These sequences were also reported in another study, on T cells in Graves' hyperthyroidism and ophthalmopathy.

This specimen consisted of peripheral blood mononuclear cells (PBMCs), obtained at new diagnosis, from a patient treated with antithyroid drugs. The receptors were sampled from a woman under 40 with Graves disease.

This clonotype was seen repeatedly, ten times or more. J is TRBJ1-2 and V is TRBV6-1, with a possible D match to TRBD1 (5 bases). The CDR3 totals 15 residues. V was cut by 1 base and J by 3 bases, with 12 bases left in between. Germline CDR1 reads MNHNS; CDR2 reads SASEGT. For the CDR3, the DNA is TGTGCCAGCAGTGAAGGGGACGGCCAGTACTATGGCTACACCTTC. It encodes CASSEGDGQYYGYTF.

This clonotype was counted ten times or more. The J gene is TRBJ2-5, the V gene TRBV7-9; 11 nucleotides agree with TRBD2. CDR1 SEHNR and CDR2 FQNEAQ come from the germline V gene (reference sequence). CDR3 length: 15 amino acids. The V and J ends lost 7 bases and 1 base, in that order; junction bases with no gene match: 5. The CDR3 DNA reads TGTGCCAGCACCCTAGCGGGGGGCTTCCAAGAGACCCAGTACTTC. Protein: CASTLAGGFQETQYF.

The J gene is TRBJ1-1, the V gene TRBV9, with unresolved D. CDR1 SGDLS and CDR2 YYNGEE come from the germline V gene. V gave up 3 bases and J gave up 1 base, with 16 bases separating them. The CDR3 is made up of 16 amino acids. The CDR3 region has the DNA TGTGCCAGCAGCGCGACCCGGGCGGGAGAGAACACTGAAGCTTTCTTT. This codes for CASSATRAGENTEAFF.

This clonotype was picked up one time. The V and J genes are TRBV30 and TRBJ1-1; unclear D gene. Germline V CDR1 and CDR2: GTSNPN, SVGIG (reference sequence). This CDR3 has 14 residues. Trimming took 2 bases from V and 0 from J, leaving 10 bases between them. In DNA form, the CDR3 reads TGTGCCTGGAGTCCGGACGGTCTGAACACTGAAGCTTTCTTT. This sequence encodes CAWSPDGLNTEAFF.

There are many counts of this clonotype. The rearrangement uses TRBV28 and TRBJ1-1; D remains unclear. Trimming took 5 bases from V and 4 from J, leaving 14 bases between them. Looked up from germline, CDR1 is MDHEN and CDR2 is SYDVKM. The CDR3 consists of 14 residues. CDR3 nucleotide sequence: TGTGCCAGCAGTCCACACGTCGAGGCCACTGAAGCTTTCTTT. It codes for CASSPHVEATEAFF.

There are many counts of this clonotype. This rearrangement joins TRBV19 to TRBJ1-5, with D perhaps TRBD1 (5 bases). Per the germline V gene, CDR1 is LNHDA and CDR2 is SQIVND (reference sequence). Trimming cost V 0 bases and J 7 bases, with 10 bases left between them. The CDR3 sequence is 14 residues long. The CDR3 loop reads CASSIELRGQPQHF. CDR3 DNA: TGTGCCAGTAGTATAGAACTGAGGGGCCAGCCCCAGCATTTT.

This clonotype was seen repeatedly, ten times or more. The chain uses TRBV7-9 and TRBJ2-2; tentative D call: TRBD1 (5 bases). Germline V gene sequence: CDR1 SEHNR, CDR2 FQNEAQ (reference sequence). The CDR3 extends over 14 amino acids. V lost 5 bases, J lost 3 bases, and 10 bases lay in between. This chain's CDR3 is CASSKTAYTGELFF. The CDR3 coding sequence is TGTGCCAGCAGCAAGACAGCTTACACCGGGGAGCTGTTTTTT.

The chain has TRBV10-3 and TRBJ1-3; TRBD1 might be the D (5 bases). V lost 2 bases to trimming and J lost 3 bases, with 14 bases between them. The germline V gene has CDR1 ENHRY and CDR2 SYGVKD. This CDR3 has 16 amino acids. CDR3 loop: CAISEPDKGIGNTIYF. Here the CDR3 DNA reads TGTGCCATCAGTGAGCCGGACAAAGGGATTGGAAACACCATATATTTT.

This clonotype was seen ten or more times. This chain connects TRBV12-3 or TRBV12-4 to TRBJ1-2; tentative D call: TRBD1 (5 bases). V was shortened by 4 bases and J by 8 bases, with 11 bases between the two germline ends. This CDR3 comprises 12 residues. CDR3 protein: CASSYQGGGYTF. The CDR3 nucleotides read TGTGCCAGCAGTTACCAGGGTGGGGGCTACACCTTC.

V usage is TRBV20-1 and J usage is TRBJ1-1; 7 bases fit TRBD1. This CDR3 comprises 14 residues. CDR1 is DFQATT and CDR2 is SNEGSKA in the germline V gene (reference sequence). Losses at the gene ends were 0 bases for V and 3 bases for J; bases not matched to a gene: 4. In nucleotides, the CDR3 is TGCAGTGCTAGAGAGACAGGGTACGACACTGAAGCTTTCTTT. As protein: CSARETGYDTEAFF.

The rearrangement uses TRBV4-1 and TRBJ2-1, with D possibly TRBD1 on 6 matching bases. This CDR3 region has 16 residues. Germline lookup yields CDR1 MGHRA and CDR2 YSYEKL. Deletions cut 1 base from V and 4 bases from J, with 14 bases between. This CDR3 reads CASSQVFGQMYNEQFF. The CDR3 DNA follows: TGCGCCAGCAGCCAAGTATTTGGACAGATGTACAATGAGCAGTTCTTC.

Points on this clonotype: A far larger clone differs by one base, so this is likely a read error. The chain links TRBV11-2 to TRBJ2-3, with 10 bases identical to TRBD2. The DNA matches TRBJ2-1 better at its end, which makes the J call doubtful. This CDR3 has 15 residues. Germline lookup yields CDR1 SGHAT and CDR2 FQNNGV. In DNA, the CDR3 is TGTGCCAGCACCAAAAAGCGGGGGGGCCTGAATGAGCAGTTCTTC. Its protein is CASTKKRGGLNEQFF.

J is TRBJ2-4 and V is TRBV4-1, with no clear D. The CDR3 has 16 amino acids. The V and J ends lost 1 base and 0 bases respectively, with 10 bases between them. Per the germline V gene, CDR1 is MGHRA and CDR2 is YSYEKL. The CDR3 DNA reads TGCGCCAGCAGCCAAGCCTCGCGACTAGCCAAAAACATTCAGTACTTC. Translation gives CASSQASRLAKNIQYF.

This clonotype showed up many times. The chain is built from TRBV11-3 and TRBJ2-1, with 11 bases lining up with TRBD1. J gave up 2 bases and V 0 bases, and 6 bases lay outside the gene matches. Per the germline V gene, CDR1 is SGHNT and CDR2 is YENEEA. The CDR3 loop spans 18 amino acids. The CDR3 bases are TGTGCCAGCAGCTTAGATGCAGGGACAGGGGGAACCTACAATGAGCAGTTCTTC. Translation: CASSLDAGTGGTYNEQFF.

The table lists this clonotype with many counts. Here the CDR3 reads CASSSTLAGAETQYF. In DNA, the CDR3 is TGTGCCAGCAGTTCTACTCTAGCGGGGGCGGAGACCCAGTACTTC. The chain is built from TRBV12-3 or TRBV12-4 and TRBJ2-5, with 10 positions matching TRBD2. This CDR3 comprises 15 residues. The V segment lost 4 bases and the J segment 5 bases; nucleotides outside the gene matches: 7.

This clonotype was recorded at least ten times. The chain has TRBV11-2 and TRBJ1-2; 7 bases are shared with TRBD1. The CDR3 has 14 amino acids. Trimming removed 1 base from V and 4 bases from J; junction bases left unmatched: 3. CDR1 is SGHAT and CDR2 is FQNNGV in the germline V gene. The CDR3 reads CASSLAGQPYGYTF. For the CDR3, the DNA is TGTGCCAGCAGCTTAGCGGGACAGCCCTATGGCTACACCTTC. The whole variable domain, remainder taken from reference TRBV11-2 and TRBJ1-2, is EAGVAQSPRYKIIEKRQSVAFWCNPISGHATLYWYQQILGQGPKLLIQFQNNGVVDDSQLPKDRFSAERLKGVDSTLKIQPAKLEDSAVYLCASSLAGQPYGYTFGSGTRLTVV.

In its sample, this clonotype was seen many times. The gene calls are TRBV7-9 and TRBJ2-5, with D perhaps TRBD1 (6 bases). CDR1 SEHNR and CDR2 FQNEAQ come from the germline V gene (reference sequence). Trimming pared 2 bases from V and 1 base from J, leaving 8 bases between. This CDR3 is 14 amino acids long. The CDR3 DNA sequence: TGTGCCAGCAGCTTAAGGGGGATCCAAGAGACCCAGTACTTC. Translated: CASSLRGIQETQYF.